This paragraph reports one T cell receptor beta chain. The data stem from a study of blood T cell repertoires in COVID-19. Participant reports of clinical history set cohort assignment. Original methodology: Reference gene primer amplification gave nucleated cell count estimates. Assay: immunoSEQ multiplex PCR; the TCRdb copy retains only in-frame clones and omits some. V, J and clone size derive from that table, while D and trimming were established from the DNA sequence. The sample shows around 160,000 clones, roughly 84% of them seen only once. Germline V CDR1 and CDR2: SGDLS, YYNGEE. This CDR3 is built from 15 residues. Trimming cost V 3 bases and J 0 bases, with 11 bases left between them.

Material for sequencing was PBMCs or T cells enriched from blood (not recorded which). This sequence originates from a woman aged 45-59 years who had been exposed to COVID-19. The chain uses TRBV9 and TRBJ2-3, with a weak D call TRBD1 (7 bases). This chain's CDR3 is CASSGRDSSTDTQYF. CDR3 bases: TGTGCCAGCAGCGGGCGGGACAGTAGCACAGATACGCAGTATTTT.